The sequence of this TCR beta chain was determined in a study of blood T cell repertoires in COVID-19. Study-level background: The origin of the acute and convalescent COVID-19 samples was the United States, Italy and Spain. PBMCs, B-cell-depleted T cells, or T cells provided the cDNA or gDNA that made up the material.

Original handling: From reference gene primer amplification, estimates of nucleated cell counts were derived. Libraries were prepared by immunoSEQ multiplex PCR; TCRdb keeps only in-frame clonotypes and omits some of them. D and trimming were read from the DNA, whereas the V and J calls and clone size are those reported in that table. Among around 150,000 clones listed, around 83% were seen once. Sequenced: peripheral blood. The clonotype was recovered from a man younger than 35 with acute or convalescent COVID-19.

This chain's CDR3 is CASRIGQGENQPQHF. The CDR3 nucleotides read TGTGCCAGCAGAATAGGACAGGGAGAAAATCAGCCCCAGCATTTT. The genes are TRBV11-2 and TRBJ1-5, with TRBD1 matching over 8 bases. V gave up 6 bases and J gave up 4 bases; unmatched junction bases: 8. The CDR3 covers 15 residues. Germline V gene sequence: CDR1 SGHAT, CDR2 FQNNGV.